These 31 T cell receptor beta chains were sequenced from one sample in a study of cytomegalovirus exposure and HLA in healthy donors. The study ran its PCR with 60 Vbeta and 13 Jbeta primers. Profiled with immunoSEQ multiplex PCR; TCRdb holds only in-frame clones, not every one. This table has approximately 140,000 clones, about four fifths appearing once. The material sequenced was PBMCs. The receptors were sampled from a man younger than 35 in good health and CMV-seropositive.

This clone has a handful of counts. The chain is built from TRBV4-1 and TRBJ1-5, with TRBD1 as a possible D gene (5 bases). The CDR3 has 14 residues. The V gene lost 2 bases and the J gene lost 7 bases, with 12 bases spanning the gap. In germline, CDR1 is MGHRA, CDR2 YSYEKL. The CDR3 is CASSQQGGWQPQHF. DNA for the CDR3: TGCGCCAGCAGCCAACAGGGAGGTTGGCAGCCCCAGCATTTT.

The V and J genes are TRBV29-1 and TRBJ2-1; TRBD2 agrees at 7 bases. CDR1 is SQVTM and CDR2 is ANQGSEA in the germline V gene. Trimming cost V 7 bases and J 0 bases; bases outside gene matches: 9. The CDR3 contains 15 residues. CDR3 amino acids: CSASAGLSSYNEQFF. DNA of the CDR3: TGCAGCGCGTCAGCGGGGTTGAGCTCCTACAATGAGCAGTTCTTC.

The CDR3 sequence: CASSRAGALGNEQFF. Written as DNA, the CDR3 is TGTGCCAGCAGCCGAGCGGGAGCTCTGGGGAATGAGCAGTTCTTC. The rearrangement joins TRBV27 to TRBJ2-1; TRBD2 aligns across 8 bases. Germline V lookup: CDR1 MNHEY, CDR2 SMNVEV (reference sequence). V shed 6 bases and J 7 bases; nucleotides not matched to a gene: 11. The CDR3 contains 15 residues.

The V call is TRBV4-1, the J call TRBJ2-5, with 7 positions matching TRBD1. The end of the DNA aligns better with TRBJ2-7, so the J call may be wrong. There are 15 residues in the CDR3. The germline gives CDR1 MGHRA, CDR2 YSYEKL. CDR3 loop: CASSQAGTESYEQYF. CDR3 sequence (DNA): TGCGCCAGCAGCCAGGCCGGGACAGAGAGCTACGAGCAGTACTTC.

This chain joins TRBV7-9 and TRBJ1-2; D not resolved. V lost 1 base to trimming and J lost 4 bases, with 7 bases between them. The V gene's germline CDR1 is SEHNR and CDR2 FQNEAQ (reference sequence). The CDR3 totals 13 residues. The CDR3, as DNA: TGTGCCAGCAGCTTAGTTGGCTTCTATGGCTACACCTTC. Protein sequence: CASSLVGFYGYTF. Full variable domain (remainder filled in from reference TRBV7-9 and TRBJ1-2): DTGVSQNPRHKITKRGQNVTFRCDPISEHNRLYWYRQTLGQGPEFLTYFQNEAQLEKSRLLSDRFSAERPKGSFSTLEIQRTEQGDSAMYLCASSLVGFYGYTFGSGTRLTVV.

The V gene is TRBV28, the J gene TRBJ1-5, with D hard to call. The V gene's germline CDR1 is MDHEN and CDR2 SYDVKM. The length of the CDR3 is 12 residues. V dropped 5 bases and J dropped 7 bases, with 9 bases sitting between them. The CDR3 nucleotides read TGTGCCAGCAGTCCAGAAAACCAGCCCCAGCATTTT. It encodes CASSPENQPQHF. Filled out from reference TRBV28 and TRBJ1-5, the complete variable domain reads DVKVTQSSRYLVKRTGEKVFLECVQDMDHENMFWYRQDPGLGLRLIYFSYDVKMKEKGDIPEGYSVSREKKERFSLILESASTNQTSMYLCASSPENQPQHFGDGTRLSIL.

The chain is built from TRBV13 and TRBJ2-7; no firm D call. V lost 2 bases, J lost 3 bases, and 11 bases lay in between. Germline lookup yields CDR1 PRHDT and CDR2 FYEKMQ (reference sequence). CDR3 length: 14 amino acids. CDR3: CASSLRQTYYEQYF. Here the CDR3 DNA reads TGTGCCAGCAGCTTAAGGCAGACTTACTACGAGCAGTACTTC. Drawing the rest from reference TRBV13 and TRBJ2-7, the complete variable domain is AAGVIQSPRHLIKEKRETATLKCYPIPRHDTVYWYQQGPGQDPQFLISFYEKMQSDKGSIPDRFSAQQFSDYHSELNMSSLELGDSALYFCASSLRQTYYEQYFGPGTRLTVT.

The chain is built from TRBV18 and TRBJ2-1, with D tentatively TRBD1 (6 bases). The CDR3 runs to 17 residues. Germline lookup yields CDR1 KGHSH and CDR2 LQKENI. V was pared by 3 bases and J by 6 bases, with 21 bases between. The CDR3 region has the DNA TGTGCCAGCTCACCCAAGTGGGGCCAGGACAGAATCAATGAGCAGTTCTTC. Translating gives CASSPKWGQDRINEQFF. The full variable domain, with the rest looked up from reference TRBV18 and TRBJ2-1, is NAGVMQNPRHLVRRRGQEARLRCSPMKGHSHVYWYRQLPEEGLKFMVYLQKENIIDESGMPKERFSAEFPKEGPSILRIQQVVRGDSAAYFCASSPKWGQDRINEQFFGPGTRLTVL.

This rearrangement joins TRBV5-4 to TRBJ2-7, with a weak D call TRBD2 (6 bases). The V and J ends lost 2 bases and 7 bases respectively, with 10 bases between them. Germline CDR1 and CDR2: SGHNT and YYREEE (reference sequence). CDR3 length: 12 residues. CDR3 nucleotide sequence: TGTGCCAGCAGCTTTGGAGGGCGGGAGCAGTACTTC. Its translation: CASSFGGREQYF.

The chain combines TRBV7-6 with TRBJ2-7; 9 bases map to TRBD1. Per germline, CDR1 SGHVS and CDR2 FNYEAQ. The CDR3 sequence is 16 residues long. Unmatched junction bases numbered 8, after V lost 4 bases and J lost 1 base. For the CDR3, the DNA is TGTGCCAGCAGCTCCGCCCTGACAGGGGGATCCTACGAGCAGTACTTC. Its translation is CASSSALTGGSYEQYF.

The chain carries TRBV4-1 and TRBJ1-5, with TRBD1 as a possible D gene (5 bases). This CDR3 has 17 amino acids. Between the trimmed V and J ends, which lost 3 bases and 7 bases, there was a span of 22 bases. Germline assignment: CDR1 MGHRA and CDR2 YSYEKL. The CDR3 region is CASSHPYRGGAEQPQHF. In nucleotides, the CDR3 is TGCGCCAGCAGCCACCCCTATCGCGGAGGGGCAGAGCAGCCCCAGCATTTT.

The chain employs TRBV30 and TRBJ1-1; 7 bases agree with TRBD1. The CDR3 has 15 amino acids. Unmatched junction bases numbered 12, after V lost 2 bases and J lost 6 bases. Germline-derived CDR1 and CDR2 are GTSNPN and SVGIG (reference sequence). The chain's CDR3 is CAWSPDPGGRAEAFF. CDR3 bases: TGTGCCTGGAGTCCTGACCCAGGGGGGCGGGCTGAAGCTTTCTTT.

This chain uses TRBV6-1 with TRBJ1-4; TRBD1 matches at 10 bases. CDR3 size: 13 residues. Germline values: CDR1 MNHNS, CDR2 SASEGT. V gave up 4 bases and J gave up 9 bases; unmatched junction bases: 2. The CDR3 reads CASSGTGGQKLFF. The DNA for the CDR3 is TGTGCCAGCAGTGGGACAGGGGGTCAAAAACTGTTTTTT.

The chain uses TRBV13 and TRBJ2-2, with 9 bases aligning to TRBD1. The CDR3 length is 15 residues. The junction had 6 bases not matched to a gene; V was cut back by 5 bases and J by 5 bases. Looked up from germline, CDR1 is PRHDT and CDR2 is FYEKMQ (reference sequence). CDR3 DNA: TGTGCCAGCAGCCTGCCGGGGACAGGGACCGGGGAGCTGTTTTTT. Protein sequence: CASSLPGTGTGELFF.

The rearrangement links TRBV6-1 to TRBJ1-1, with 7 bases fitting TRBD1. Looked up from germline, CDR1 is MNHNS and CDR2 is SASEGT. J was trimmed by 4 bases and V by 6 bases; bases with no gene match: 5. CDR3 length: 13 residues. The CDR3: CASSIQGGTEAFF. CDR3 bases: TGTGCCAGCAGCATTCAGGGGGGCACTGAAGCTTTCTTT.

This chain uses TRBV28 with TRBJ1-4, with 7 bases fitting TRBD1. J gave up 7 bases and V 2 bases, and 7 bases lay outside the gene matches. CDR3 size: 15 residues. Germline CDR1 is MDHEN and CDR2 is SYDVKM. CDR3 sequence reads: CASSLPTGSSEKLFF. CDR3 DNA sequence: TGTGCCAGCAGTTTACCGACAGGGTCAAGTGAAAAACTGTTTTTT.

This clone was picked up one time. The CDR3 DNA reads TGTGCCAGCACCACACTAGCGGGAGTGTTGGATACGCAGTATTTT. Its protein is CASTTLAGVLDTQYF. V usage is TRBV28 and J usage is TRBJ2-3, with 11 bases identical to TRBD2. V dropped 7 bases and J dropped 6; count of bases not matched to a gene: 9. CDR3 length: 15 residues. Per the germline V gene, CDR1 is MDHEN and CDR2 is SYDVKM.

The chain combines TRBV7-8 with TRBJ2-5; TRBD2 matches 10 bases. The J call is uncertain, as TRBJ2-7 better fits the DNA end. CDR1 SGHVS and CDR2 FQNEAQ come from the germline V gene. This CDR3 region has 16 residues. Written as DNA, the CDR3 is TGTGCCAGCAGCTTAGAGTATGGACTAGCGGATTACGAGCAGTACTTC. Translated: CASSLEYGLADYEQYF.

The chain links TRBV2 to TRBJ1-2; the D gene is possibly TRBD1 (5 bases). Germline assignment: CDR1 SNHLY and CDR2 FYNNEI. V lost 7 bases and J 1 base, leaving 13 bases between the germline ends. The CDR3 extends over 14 amino acids. The DNA of the CDR3 is TGTGCCAGCAACTCAGACAGAAATAACTATGGCTACACCTTC. It yields the protein CASNSDRNNYGYTF.

In the case of this clone: The identical CDR3 is also encoded by other nucleotide sequences in the sample. The chain recombines TRBV4-1 with TRBJ1-1; the D gene is possibly TRBD1 (5 bases). Looked up from germline, CDR1 is MGHRA and CDR2 is YSYEKL. This CDR3 contains 13 residues. Trimming stripped 6 bases from V and 4 bases from J, with 12 bases between. CDR3 residues: CASRGRGSTEAFF. The CDR3 DNA reads TGCGCCAGCAGGGGACGGGGGTCCACTGAAGCTTTCTTT.

The genes are TRBV7-9 and TRBJ2-2, with a tentative D call TRBD2 (6 bases). The CDR3 is made up of 17 amino acids. Germline V lookup: CDR1 SEHNR, CDR2 FQNEAQ (reference sequence). V lost 1 base and J lost 0, with 12 bases in between. CDR3 protein: CASSLGPGLANTGELFF. CDR3 DNA sequence: TGTGCCAGCAGCTTAGGGCCGGGACTTGCGAACACCGGGGAGCTGTTTTTT.

This chain links TRBV6-5 with TRBJ2-2, with 8 positions matching TRBD1. The CDR3 contains 15 residues. The junction had 9 bases not matched to a gene; V was cut back by 7 bases and J by 5 bases. Per germline, CDR1 MNHEY and CDR2 SVGAGI. The CDR3 here is CASNPQGARTGELFF. The CDR3, as DNA: TGTGCCAGCAACCCGCAGGGGGCGAGGACCGGGGAGCTGTTTTTT.

The chain uses TRBV10-1 and TRBJ2-2; D remains unclear. V was trimmed by 5 bases and J by 3 bases, leaving 13 bases between them. Looked up from germline, CDR1 is WNHNN and CDR2 is SYGVQD (reference sequence). The CDR3 loop spans 15 amino acids. The CDR3, as DNA: TGCGCCAGCAGTAGGAGCAAACGTCACACCGGGGAGCTGTTTTTT. This gives the protein CASSRSKRHTGELFF.

The chain is built from TRBV29-1 and TRBJ2-3; D not certain. V dropped 7 bases and J dropped 4 bases, with 6 bases sitting between them. CDR3 length: 10 amino acids. Germline loops: CDR1 SQVTM, CDR2 ANQGSEA. The CDR3 DNA follows: TGCAGCGCGTTCGCAGATACGCAGTATTTT. It translates to CSAFADTQYF.

Here the CDR3 reads CASTITSSGNTIYF. In DNA, the CDR3 is TGTGCCAGCACAATCACCAGCTCTGGAAACACCATATATTTT. The genes are TRBV6-1 and TRBJ1-3; D unclear. V was clipped by 7 bases and J by 0 bases, with 10 bases between them. There are 14 residues in the CDR3. From germline, CDR1 is MNHNS and CDR2 SASEGT.

The rearrangement uses TRBV4-1 and TRBJ1-6; TRBD1 aligns across 12 bases. This CDR3 has 20 amino acids. Germline V gives CDR1 MGHRA, CDR2 YSYEKL. With V trimmed by 0 bases and J by 7 bases, 13 bases remained unmatched. The chain's CDR3 is CASSQDFRGQGATQNSPLHF. The CDR3 DNA reads as TGCGCCAGCAGCCAAGATTTTCGGGGACAGGGGGCAACCCAAAATTCACCCCTCCACTTT.

The chain carries TRBV6-1 and TRBJ1-3; the D gene is possibly TRBD1 (6 bases). Trimming shortened V by 2 bases and J by 0 bases, and 17 bases separated the two germline ends. The V gene's germline CDR1 is MNHNS and CDR2 SASEGT. The CDR3 contains 18 residues. The CDR3 nucleotides are TGTGCCAGCAGTGAAATTTCAGGGGAGCTACTCTCTGGAAACACCATATATTTT. Its protein product is CASSEISGELLSGNTIYF.

V is TRBV15 and J is TRBJ2-2; the D is unclear. This CDR3 comprises 15 residues. The V and J ends lost 5 bases and 3 bases respectively, with 13 bases between them. Germline V gene sequence: CDR1 LNHNV, CDR2 YYDKDF (reference sequence). The CDR3 DNA sequence: TGTGCCACCAGCGGCAGACTTGATCACACCGGGGAGCTGTTTTTT. This encodes CATSGRLDHTGELFF.

J is TRBJ1-2 and V is TRBV4-1; a weak D match, TRBD1 (5 bases). This CDR3 is built from 15 residues. Germline lookup yields CDR1 MGHRA and CDR2 YSYEKL. The V and J ends lost 0 bases and 4 bases respectively, with 12 bases between them. CDR3 nucleotide sequence: TGCGCCAGCAGCCAAGATCAGGACACCCTCTATGGCTACACCTTC. Translating it yields CASSQDQDTLYGYTF.

CDR3 amino acids: CASSRNGLRGEKLFF. For the CDR3, the DNA is TGTGCCAGCAGCCGAAATGGGTTACGGGGTGAAAAACTGTTTTTT. The rearrangement joins TRBV5-8 to TRBJ1-4; D not resolved. Germline CDR1 and CDR2: SGHTS and YDEGEE. The length of the CDR3 is 15 residues. Trimming pared 4 bases from V and 7 bases from J, leaving 17 bases between.

DNA of the CDR3: TGCGCCAGCAGCTTGGAGACTAGCAGCTTCTACGAGCAGTACTTC. Translating it yields CASSLETSSFYEQYF. The V gene is TRBV5-1, the J gene TRBJ2-7; 7 nucleotides agree with TRBD2. V was pared by 0 bases and J by 3 bases, with 6 bases of the junction left unmatched. CDR3 length equals 15 residues. Germline V CDR1 and CDR2: SGHRS, YFSETQ. The variable domain in full, completed from reference TRBV5-1 and TRBJ2-7, reads KAGVTQTPRYLIKTRGQQVTLSCSPISGHRSVSWYQQTPGQGLQFLFEYFSETQRNKGNFPGRFSGRQFSNSRSEMNVSTLELGDSALYLCASSLETSSFYEQYFGPGTRLTVT.